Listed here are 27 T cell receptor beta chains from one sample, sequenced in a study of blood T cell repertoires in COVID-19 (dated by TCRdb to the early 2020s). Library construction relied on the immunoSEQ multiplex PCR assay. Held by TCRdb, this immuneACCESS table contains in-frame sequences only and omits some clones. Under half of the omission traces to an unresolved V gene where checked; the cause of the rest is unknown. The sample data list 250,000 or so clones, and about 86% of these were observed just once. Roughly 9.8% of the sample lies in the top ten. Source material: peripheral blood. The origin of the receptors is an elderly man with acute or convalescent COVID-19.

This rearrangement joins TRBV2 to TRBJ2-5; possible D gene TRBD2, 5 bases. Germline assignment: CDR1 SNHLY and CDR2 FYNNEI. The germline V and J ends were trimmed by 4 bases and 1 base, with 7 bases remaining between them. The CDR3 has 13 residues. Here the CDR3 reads CASSVGGQETQYF. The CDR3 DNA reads TGTGCCAGCAGTGTTGGAGGCCAAGAGACCCAGTACTTC.

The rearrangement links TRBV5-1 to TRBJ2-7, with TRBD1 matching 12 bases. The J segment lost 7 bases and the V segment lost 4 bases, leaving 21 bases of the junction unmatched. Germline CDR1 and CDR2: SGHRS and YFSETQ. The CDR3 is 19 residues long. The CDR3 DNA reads TGCGCCAGCAGCCCCCGAGGTTGGGGACAGGGGGCCTGGGTAGCTGAGCAGTACTTC. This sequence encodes CASSPRGWGQGAWVAEQYF.

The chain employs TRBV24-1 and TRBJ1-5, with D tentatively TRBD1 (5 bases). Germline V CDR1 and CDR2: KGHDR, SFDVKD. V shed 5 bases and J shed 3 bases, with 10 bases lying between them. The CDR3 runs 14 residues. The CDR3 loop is CATSARQYNQPQHF. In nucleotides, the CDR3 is TGTGCCACCAGTGCTCGACAGTACAATCAGCCCCAGCATTTT.

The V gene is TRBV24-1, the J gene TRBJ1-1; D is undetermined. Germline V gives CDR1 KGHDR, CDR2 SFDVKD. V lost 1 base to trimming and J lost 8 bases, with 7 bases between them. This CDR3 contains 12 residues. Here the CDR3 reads CATSDLDGEAFF. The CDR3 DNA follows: TGTGCCACCAGTGATTTAGACGGGGAAGCTTTCTTT.

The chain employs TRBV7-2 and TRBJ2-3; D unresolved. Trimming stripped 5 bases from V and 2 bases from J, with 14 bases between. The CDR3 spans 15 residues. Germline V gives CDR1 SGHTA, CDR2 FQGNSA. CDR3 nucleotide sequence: TGTGCCAGCAGCCTAGTTCACCCTACCACAGATACGCAGTATTTT. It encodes CASSLVHPTTDTQYF.

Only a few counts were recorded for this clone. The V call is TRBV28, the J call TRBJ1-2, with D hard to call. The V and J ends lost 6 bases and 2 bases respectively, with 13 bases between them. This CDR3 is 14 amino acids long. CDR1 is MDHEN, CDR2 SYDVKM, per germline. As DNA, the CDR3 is TGTGCCAGCAGGGCAGGTGGGCGAAACTATGGCTACACCTTC. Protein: CASRAGGRNYGYTF.

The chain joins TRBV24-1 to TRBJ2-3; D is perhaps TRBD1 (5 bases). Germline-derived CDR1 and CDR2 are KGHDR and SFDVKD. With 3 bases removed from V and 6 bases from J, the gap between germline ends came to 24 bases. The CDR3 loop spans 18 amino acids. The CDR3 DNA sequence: TGTGCCACCAGTGATATCACAGGCCCGATCATGCACAGGGATACGCAGTATTTT. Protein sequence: CATSDITGPIMHRDTQYF.

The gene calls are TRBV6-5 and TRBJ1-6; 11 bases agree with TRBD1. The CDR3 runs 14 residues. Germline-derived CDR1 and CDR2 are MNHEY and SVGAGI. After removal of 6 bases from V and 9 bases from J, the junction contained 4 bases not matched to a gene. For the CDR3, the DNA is TGTGCCAGCAGACCGGACAGGGGGCCTTCACCCCTCCACTTT. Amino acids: CASRPDRGPSPLHF.

The CDR3 bases are TGTGCCAGCAGCGTAGTGGGAGGCCCCCTCGGGTACAATGAGCAGTTCTTC. It translates to CASSVVGGPLGYNEQFF. The chain has TRBV9 and TRBJ2-1; TRBD2 might be the D (6 bases). This CDR3 region has 17 residues. The V gene lost 0 bases and the J gene lost 4 bases, with 17 bases spanning the gap. Germline CDR1 is SGDLS and CDR2 is YYNGEE.

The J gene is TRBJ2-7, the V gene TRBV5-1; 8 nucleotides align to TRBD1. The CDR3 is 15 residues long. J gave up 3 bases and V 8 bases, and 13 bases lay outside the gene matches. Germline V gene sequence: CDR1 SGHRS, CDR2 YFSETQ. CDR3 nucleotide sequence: TGCGCCAGTAATTCTTTTCCGGGACAGGACTACGAGCAGTACTTC. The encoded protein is CASNSFPGQDYEQYF.

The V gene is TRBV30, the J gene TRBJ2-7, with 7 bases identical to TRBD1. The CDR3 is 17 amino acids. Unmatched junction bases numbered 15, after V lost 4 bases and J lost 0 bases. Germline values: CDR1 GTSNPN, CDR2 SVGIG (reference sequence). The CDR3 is CAWNPRDARGSSYEQYF. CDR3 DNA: TGTGCCTGGAACCCTAGGGATGCCAGGGGGTCCTCCTACGAGCAGTACTTC.

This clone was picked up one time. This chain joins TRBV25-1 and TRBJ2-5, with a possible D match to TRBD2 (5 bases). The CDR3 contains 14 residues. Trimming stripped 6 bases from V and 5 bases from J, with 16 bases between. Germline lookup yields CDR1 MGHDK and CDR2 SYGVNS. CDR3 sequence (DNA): TGTGCCAGCAGGAGAGGAGCCTGGGAGGAGACCCAGTACTTC. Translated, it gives CASRRGAWEETQYF.

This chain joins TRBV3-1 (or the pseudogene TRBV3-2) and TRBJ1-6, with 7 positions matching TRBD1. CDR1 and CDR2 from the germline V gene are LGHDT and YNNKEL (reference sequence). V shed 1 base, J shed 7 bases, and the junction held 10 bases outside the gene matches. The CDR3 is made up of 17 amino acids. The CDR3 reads CASSQAPWTGGNSPLHF. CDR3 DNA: TGTGCCAGCAGCCAAGCGCCGTGGACAGGCGGAAATTCACCCCTCCACTTT.

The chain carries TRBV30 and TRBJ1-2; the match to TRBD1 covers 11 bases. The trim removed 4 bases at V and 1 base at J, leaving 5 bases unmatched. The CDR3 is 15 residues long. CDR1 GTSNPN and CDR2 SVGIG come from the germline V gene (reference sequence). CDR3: CAWTGTGGSNYGYTF. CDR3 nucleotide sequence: TGTGCCTGGACCGGGACAGGGGGAAGTAACTATGGCTACACCTTC.

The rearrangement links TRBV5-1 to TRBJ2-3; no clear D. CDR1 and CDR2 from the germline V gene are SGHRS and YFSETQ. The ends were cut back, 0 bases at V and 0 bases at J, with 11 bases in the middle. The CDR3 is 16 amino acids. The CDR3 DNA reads TGCGCCAGCAGCTTGGGGGCCAGCTCTAGCACAGATACGCAGTATTTT. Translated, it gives CASSLGASSSTDTQYF.

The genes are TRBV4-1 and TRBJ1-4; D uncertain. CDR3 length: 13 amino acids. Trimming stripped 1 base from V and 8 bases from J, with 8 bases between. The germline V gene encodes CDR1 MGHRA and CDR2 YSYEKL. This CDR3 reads CASSQGTGEKLFF. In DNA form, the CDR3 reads TGCGCCAGCAGCCAAGGTACGGGAGAAAAACTGTTTTTT.

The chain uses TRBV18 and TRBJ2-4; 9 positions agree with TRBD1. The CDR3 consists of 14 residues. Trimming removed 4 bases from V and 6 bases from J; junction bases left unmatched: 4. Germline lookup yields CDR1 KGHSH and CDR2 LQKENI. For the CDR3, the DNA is TGTGCCAGCTCACTACTGGGACAGGGAAACATTCAGTACTTC. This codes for CASSLLGQGNIQYF. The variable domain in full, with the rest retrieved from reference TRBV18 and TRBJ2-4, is NAGVMQNPRHLVRRRGQEARLRCSPMKGHSHVYWYRQLPEEGLKFMVYLQKENIIDESGMPKERFSAEFPKEGPSILRIQQVVRGDSAAYFCASSLLGQGNIQYFGAGTRLSVL.

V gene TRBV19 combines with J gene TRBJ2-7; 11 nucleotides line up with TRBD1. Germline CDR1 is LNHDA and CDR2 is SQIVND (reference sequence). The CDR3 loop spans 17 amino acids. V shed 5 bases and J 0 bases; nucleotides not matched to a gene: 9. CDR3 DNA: TGTGCCAGTAGTTCGAAAGGACAGGGGGCTATCTCCTACGAGCAGTACTTC. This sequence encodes CASSSKGQGAISYEQYF. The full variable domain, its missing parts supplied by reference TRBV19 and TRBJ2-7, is DGGITQSPKYLFRKEGQNVTLSCEQNLNHDAMYWYRQDPGQGLRLIYYSQIVNDFQKGDIAEGYSVSREKKESFPLTVTSAQKNPTAFYLCASSSKGQGAISYEQYFGPGTRLTVT.

CDR3 sequence reads: CASSFQTGRGTDTQYF. In nucleotides, the CDR3 is TGTGCCAGCAGCTTTCAGACAGGCCGAGGCACAGATACGCAGTATTTT. V gene TRBV11-2 combines with J gene TRBJ2-3, with D perhaps TRBD1 (6 bases). CDR1 is SGHAT, CDR2 FQNNGV, per germline. The CDR3 contains 16 residues. The germline V and J ends were trimmed by 3 bases and 1 base, with 14 bases remaining between them.

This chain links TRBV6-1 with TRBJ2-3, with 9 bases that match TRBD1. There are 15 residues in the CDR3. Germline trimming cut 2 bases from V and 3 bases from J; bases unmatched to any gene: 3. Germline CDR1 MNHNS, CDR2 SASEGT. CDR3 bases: TGTGCCAGCAGTGAACCAGGGACAGGGACAGATACGCAGTATTTT. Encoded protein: CASSEPGTGTDTQYF.

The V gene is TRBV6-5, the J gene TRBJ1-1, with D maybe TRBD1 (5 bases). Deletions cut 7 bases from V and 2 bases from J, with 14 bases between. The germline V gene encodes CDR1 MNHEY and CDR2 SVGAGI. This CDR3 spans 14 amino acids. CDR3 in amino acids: CASTREGINTEAFF. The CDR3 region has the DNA TGTGCCAGCACCCGGGAGGGGATTAACACTGAAGCTTTCTTT.

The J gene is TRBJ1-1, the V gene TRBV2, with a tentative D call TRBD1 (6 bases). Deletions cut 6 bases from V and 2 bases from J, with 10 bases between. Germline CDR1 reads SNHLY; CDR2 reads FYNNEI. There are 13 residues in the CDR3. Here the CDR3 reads CASRATGNTEAFF. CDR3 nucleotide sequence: TGTGCCAGCAGGGCGACAGGAAACACTGAAGCTTTCTTT.

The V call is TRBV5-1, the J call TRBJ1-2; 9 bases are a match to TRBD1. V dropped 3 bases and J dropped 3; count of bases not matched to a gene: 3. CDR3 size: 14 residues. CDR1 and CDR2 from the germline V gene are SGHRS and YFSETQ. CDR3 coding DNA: TGCGCCAGCAGCTATGACAGGGGGGACTATGGCTACACCTTC. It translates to CASSYDRGDYGYTF.

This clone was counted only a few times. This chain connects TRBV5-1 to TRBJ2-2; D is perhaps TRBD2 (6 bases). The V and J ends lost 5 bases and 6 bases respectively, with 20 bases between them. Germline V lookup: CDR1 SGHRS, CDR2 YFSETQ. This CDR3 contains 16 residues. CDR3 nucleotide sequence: TGCGCCAGCAGACGATTCTGGCGGGGTTCCGCCGGGGAGCTGTTTTTT. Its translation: CASRRFWRGSAGELFF.

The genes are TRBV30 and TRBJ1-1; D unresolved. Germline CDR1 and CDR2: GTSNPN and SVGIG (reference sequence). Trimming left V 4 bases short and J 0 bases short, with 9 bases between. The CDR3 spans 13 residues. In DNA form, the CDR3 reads TGTGCCTGGATGGGCAGTTTGAACACTGAAGCTTTCTTT. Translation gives CAWMGSLNTEAFF.

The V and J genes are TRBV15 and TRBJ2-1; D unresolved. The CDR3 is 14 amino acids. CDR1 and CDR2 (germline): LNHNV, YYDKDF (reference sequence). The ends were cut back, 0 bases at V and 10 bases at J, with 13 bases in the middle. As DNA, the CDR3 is TGTGCCACCAGCAGAGATCGGTTTTATCCGGAGCAGTTCTTC. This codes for CATSRDRFYPEQFF. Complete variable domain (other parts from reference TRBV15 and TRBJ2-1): DAMVIQNPRYQVTQFGKPVTLSCSQTLNHNVMYWYQQKSSQAPKLLFHYYDKDFNNEADTPDNFQSRRPNTSFCFLDIRSPGLGDTAMYLCATSRDRFYPEQFFGPGTRLTVL.

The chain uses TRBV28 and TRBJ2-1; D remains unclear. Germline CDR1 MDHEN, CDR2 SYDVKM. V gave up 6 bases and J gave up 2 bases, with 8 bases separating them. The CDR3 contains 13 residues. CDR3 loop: CASSPTPYNEQFF. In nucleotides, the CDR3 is TGTGCCAGCAGCCCTACTCCCTACAATGAGCAGTTCTTC.